The 12 T cell receptor beta chains listed next were all sequenced from one sample in a study of identical twins. TCRdb analysed the 5' RACE reads with MiXCR anew, one entry per CDR3 protein. The table shows about 280,000 distinct CDR3 sequences, with roughly 8.6% occurring only once. These same data were also listed under a study on yellow fever vaccine responses in identical twins.

The sequenced sample consisted of memory (CD45RO+) T cells sorted from blood. The source is a woman between 18 and 29 years old in good health.

This clonotype was seen more than once but under ten times. This chain links TRBV7-6 with TRBJ2-1; no firm D call. Trimming left V 4 bases short and J 5 bases short, with 18 bases between. Germline CDR1 and CDR2: SGHVS and FNYEAQ. The CDR3 has 16 residues. CDR3 sequence (DNA): TGTGCCAGCAGCTACGTAGACACCCAGGTCAACAATGAGCAGTTCTTC. It translates to CASSYVDTQVNNEQFF. Drawing the rest from reference TRBV7-6 and TRBJ2-1, the complete variable domain is GAGVSQSPRYKVTKRGQDVALRCDPISGHVSLYWYRQALGQGPEFLTYFNYEAQQDKSGLPNDRFSAERPEGSISTLTIQRTEQRDSAMYRCASSYVDTQVNNEQFFGPGTRLTVL.

This clonotype came up many times. This CDR3 reads CASSDRGNQPQHF. The DNA for the CDR3 is TGTGCCAGCAGTGATCGTGGTAATCAGCCCCAGCATTTT. The chain carries TRBV2 and TRBJ1-5; no firm D call. The CDR3 is 13 amino acids. Germline V gene lookup returns CDR1 SNHLY and CDR2 FYNNEI. The germline V and J ends were trimmed by 3 bases and 4 bases, with 7 bases remaining between them.

The chain carries TRBV13 and TRBJ1-3, with 9 bases aligning to TRBD1. J lost 2 bases, V lost 5 bases, and 4 bases had no gene match. The CDR3 totals 15 residues. CDR1 and CDR2 (germline): PRHDT, FYEKMQ (reference sequence). For the CDR3, the DNA is TGTGCCAGCAGCATCTGGACAGGGGCTGGAAACACCATATATTTT. Translation gives CASSIWTGAGNTIYF. Complete variable domain (other parts from reference TRBV13 and TRBJ1-3): AAGVIQSPRHLIKEKRETATLKCYPIPRHDTVYWYQQGPGQDPQFLISFYEKMQSDKGSIPDRFSAQQFSDYHSELNMSSLELGDSALYFCASSIWTGAGNTIYFGEGSWLTVV.

The sample holds a few counts of this clonotype. This chain uses TRBV2 with TRBJ2-7; 12 bases map to TRBD2. The trim removed 4 bases at V and 6 bases at J, leaving 7 bases unmatched. This CDR3 comprises 15 residues. Germline-derived CDR1 and CDR2 are SNHLY and FYNNEI. The CDR3 region has the DNA TGTGCCAGCAGTGTCCTGACTAGCGGGAGTCCCGAGCAGTACTTC. Protein sequence: CASSVLTSGSPEQYF.

V usage is TRBV18 and J usage is TRBJ2-1; unclear D gene. The V and J ends lost 4 bases and 5 bases respectively, with 12 bases between them. The V gene's germline CDR1 is KGHSH and CDR2 LQKENI. This CDR3 has 14 residues. This CDR3 reads CASSLFQKDNEQFF. The CDR3 region has the DNA TGTGCCAGCTCACTTTTCCAGAAAGACAATGAGCAGTTCTTC. The variable domain in full, completed from reference TRBV18 and TRBJ2-1, reads NAGVMQNPRHLVRRRGQEARLRCSPMKGHSHVYWYRQLPEEGLKFMVYLQKENIIDESGMPKERFSAEFPKEGPSILRIQQVVRGDSAAYFCASSLFQKDNEQFFGPGTRLTVL.

A few counts support this clonotype. The rearrangement joins TRBV24-1 to TRBJ1-4; D gene unclear. With 5 bases removed from V and 10 bases from J, the gap between germline ends came to 7 bases. This CDR3 has 11 residues. Germline assignment: CDR1 KGHDR and CDR2 SFDVKD. In DNA form, the CDR3 reads TGTGCCACCAGTGTTGGAGGAAAACTGTTTTTT. Protein sequence: CATSVGGKLFF.

The genes are TRBV7-2 and TRBJ2-6; D is unresolved. This CDR3 is 15 amino acids long. Germline CDR1 is SGHTA and CDR2 is FQGNSA. V dropped 5 bases and J dropped 0 bases, with 8 bases sitting between them. This CDR3 is CASSPRTSGANVLTF. The CDR3 DNA follows: TGTGCCAGCAGCCCCCGTACCTCTGGGGCCAACGTCCTGACTTTC.

The J gene is TRBJ2-1, the V gene TRBV19; 8 bases map to TRBD2. CDR1 is LNHDA and CDR2 is SQIVND in the germline V gene (reference sequence). J gave up 8 bases and V 1 base, and 7 bases lay outside the gene matches. The CDR3 runs 15 residues. In DNA form, the CDR3 reads TGTGCCAGTAGTATAGGACTAGCGCAATGGGATGAGCAGTTCTTC. It specifies CASSIGLAQWDEQFF. Drawing the rest from reference TRBV19 and TRBJ2-1, the complete variable domain is DGGITQSPKYLFRKEGQNVTLSCEQNLNHDAMYWYRQDPGQGLRLIYYSQIVNDFQKGDIAEGYSVSREKKESFPLTVTSAQKNPTAFYLCASSIGLAQWDEQFFGPGTRLTVL.

V is TRBV5-6 and J is TRBJ1-2; no definite D call. The CDR3 has 13 amino acids. V lost 1 base and J 0 bases, leaving 4 bases between the germline ends. Germline loops: CDR1 SGHDT, CDR2 YYEEEE. CDR3 in amino acids: CASSLTTNYGYTF. In nucleotides, the CDR3 is TGTGCCAGCAGCTTGACAACTAACTATGGCTACACCTTC.

This clonotype has a count of ten or more. The V call is TRBV4-1, the J call TRBJ1-1; D uncertain. The CDR3 consists of 13 residues. Germline CDR1 MGHRA, CDR2 YSYEKL. Trimming took off 3 bases at V and 1 base at J, with 6 bases between the two ends. CDR3 residues: CASSHGTNTEAFF. The CDR3, as DNA: TGCGCCAGCAGCCACGGTACGAACACTGAAGCTTTCTTT.

This CDR3 is CASSERRTETDTQYF. As DNA, the CDR3 is TGCGCCAGCAGTGAGAGGAGGACTGAGACAGATACGCAGTATTTT. V gene TRBV10-1 combines with J gene TRBJ2-3, with D possibly matching TRBD2 (5 bases). With 2 bases removed from V and 3 bases from J, the gap between germline ends came to 12 bases. This CDR3 region has 15 residues. Germline V gene data show CDR1 as WNHNN and CDR2 as SYGVQD (reference sequence).

The chain is built from TRBV7-2 and TRBJ2-2; 11 bases match TRBD1. V lost 6 bases, J lost 7 bases, and 7 bases stayed unmatched. The CDR3 has 15 residues. Per the germline V gene, CDR1 is SGHTA and CDR2 is FQGNSA. DNA of the CDR3: TGTGCCAGCAGTTGGACAGGGGGCGCTGGCGGGGAGCTGTTTTTT. It is translated as CASSWTGGAGGELFF.